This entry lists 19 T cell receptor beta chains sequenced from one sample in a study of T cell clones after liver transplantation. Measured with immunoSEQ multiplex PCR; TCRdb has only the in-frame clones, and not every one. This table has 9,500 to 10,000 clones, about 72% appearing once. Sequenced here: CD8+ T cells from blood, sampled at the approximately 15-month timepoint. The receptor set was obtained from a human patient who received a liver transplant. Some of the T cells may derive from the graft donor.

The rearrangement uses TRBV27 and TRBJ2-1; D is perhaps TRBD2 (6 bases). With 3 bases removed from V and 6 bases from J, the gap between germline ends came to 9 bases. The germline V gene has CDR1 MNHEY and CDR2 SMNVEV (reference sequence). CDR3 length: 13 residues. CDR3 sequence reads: CASSFKGGNEQFF. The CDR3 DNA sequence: TGTGCCAGCAGTTTCAAGGGAGGCAATGAGCAGTTCTTC.

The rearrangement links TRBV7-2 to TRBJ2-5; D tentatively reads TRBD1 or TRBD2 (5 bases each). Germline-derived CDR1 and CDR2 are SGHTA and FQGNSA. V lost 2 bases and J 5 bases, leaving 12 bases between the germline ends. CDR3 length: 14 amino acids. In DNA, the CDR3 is TGTGCCAGCAGCTTACCTAGCTGGGGGGAGACCCAGTACTTC. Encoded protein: CASSLPSWGETQYF.

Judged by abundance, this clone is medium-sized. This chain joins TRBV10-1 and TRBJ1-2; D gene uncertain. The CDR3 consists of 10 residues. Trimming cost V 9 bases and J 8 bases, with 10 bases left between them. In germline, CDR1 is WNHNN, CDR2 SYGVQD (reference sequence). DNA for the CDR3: TGCGCCAGAAGATTAGACGGCTACACCTTC. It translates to CARRLDGYTF.

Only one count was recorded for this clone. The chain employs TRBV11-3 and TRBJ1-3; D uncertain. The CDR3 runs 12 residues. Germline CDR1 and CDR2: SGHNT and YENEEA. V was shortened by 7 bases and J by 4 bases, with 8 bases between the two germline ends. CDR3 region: CASTDSGNTIYF. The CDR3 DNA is TGTGCCAGCACCGATTCGGGAAACACCATATATTTT.

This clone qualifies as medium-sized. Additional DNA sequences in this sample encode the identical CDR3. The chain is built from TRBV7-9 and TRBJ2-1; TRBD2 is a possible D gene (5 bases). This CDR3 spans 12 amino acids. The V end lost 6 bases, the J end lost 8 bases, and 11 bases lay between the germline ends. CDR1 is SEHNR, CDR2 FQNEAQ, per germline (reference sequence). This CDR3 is CASSSDGDEQFF. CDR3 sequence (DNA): TGTGCCAGCAGTTCCGACGGGGATGAGCAGTTCTTC.

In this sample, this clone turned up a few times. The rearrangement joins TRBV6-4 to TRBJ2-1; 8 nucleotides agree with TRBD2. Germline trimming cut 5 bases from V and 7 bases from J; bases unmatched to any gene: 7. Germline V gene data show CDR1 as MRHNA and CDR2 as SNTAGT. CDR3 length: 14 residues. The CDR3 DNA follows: TGTGCCAGCAGTTCCAGCGGGGGAGAGAATGAGCAGTTCTTC. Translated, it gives CASSSSGGENEQFF.

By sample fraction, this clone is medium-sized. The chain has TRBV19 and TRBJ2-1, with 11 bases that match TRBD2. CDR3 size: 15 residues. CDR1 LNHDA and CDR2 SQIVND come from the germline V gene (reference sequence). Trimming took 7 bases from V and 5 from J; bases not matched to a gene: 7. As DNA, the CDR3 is TGTGCCAGTACCCTGGGACTAGCGGAAAACAATGAGCAGTTCTTC. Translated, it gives CASTLGLAENNEQFF.

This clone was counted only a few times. CDR3 nucleotide sequence: TGTGCCAGCAGCTTAGTGGGACGGGCCACTGAAGCTTTCTTT. Its protein product is CASSLVGRATEAFF. This chain uses TRBV11-2 with TRBJ1-1; D is possibly TRBD1 (5 bases). CDR3 length: 14 residues. The germline gives CDR1 SGHAT, CDR2 FQNNGV. Trimming removed 1 base from V and 4 bases from J, with 10 bases in between. Variable domain in full (rest from reference TRBV11-2 and TRBJ1-1): EAGVAQSPRYKIIEKRQSVAFWCNPISGHATLYWYQQILGQGPKLLIQFQNNGVVDDSQLPKDRFSAERLKGVDSTLKIQPAKLEDSAVYLCASSLVGRATEAFFGQGTRLTVV.

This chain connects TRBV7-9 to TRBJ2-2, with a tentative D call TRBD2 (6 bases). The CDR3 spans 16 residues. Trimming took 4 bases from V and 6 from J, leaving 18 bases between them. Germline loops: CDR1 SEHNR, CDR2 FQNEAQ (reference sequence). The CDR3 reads CASSSAPRGFAGELFF. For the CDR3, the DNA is TGTGCCAGCAGCTCCGCCCCCCGGGGGTTCGCCGGGGAGCTGTTTTTT.

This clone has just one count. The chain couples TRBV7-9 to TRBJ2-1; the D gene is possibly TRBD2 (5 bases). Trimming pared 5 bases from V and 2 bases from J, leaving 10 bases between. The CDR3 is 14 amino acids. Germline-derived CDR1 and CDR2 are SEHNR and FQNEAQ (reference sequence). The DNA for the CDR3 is TGTGCCAGCAGCGGACTGGCTACCTACAATGAGCAGTTCTTC. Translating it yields CASSGLATYNEQFF.

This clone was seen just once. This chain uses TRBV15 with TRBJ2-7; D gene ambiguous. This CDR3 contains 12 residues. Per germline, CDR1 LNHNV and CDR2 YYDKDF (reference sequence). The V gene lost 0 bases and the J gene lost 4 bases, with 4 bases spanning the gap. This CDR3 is CATSRDRYEQYF. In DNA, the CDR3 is TGTGCCACCAGCAGAGACCGTTACGAGCAGTACTTC. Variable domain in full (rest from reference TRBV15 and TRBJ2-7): DAMVIQNPRYQVTQFGKPVTLSCSQTLNHNVMYWYQQKSSQAPKLLFHYYDKDFNNEADTPDNFQSRRPNTSFCFLDIRSPGLGDTAMYLCATSRDRYEQYFGPGTRLTVT.

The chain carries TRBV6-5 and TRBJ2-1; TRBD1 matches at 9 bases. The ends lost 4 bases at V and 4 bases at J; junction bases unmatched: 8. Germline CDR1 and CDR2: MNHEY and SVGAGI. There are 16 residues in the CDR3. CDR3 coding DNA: TGTGCCAGCAGTTGGGACAGGGAAGAGGGTTACAATGAGCAGTTCTTC. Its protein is CASSWDREEGYNEQFF.

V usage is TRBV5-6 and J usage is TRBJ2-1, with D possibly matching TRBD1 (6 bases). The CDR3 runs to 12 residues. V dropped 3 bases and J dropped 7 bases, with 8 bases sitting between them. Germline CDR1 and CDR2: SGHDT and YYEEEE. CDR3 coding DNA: TGTGCCAGCAGCTCCACAGGGAATGAGCAGTTCTTC. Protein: CASSSTGNEQFF.

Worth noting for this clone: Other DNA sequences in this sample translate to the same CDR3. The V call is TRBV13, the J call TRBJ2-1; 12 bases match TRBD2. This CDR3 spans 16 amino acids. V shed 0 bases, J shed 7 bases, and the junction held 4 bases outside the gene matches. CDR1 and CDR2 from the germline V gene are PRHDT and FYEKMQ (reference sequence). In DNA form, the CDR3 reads TGTGCCAGCAGCTTAGGTCTAGCGGGGGGGCTTAATGAGCAGTTCTTC. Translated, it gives CASSLGLAGGLNEQFF.

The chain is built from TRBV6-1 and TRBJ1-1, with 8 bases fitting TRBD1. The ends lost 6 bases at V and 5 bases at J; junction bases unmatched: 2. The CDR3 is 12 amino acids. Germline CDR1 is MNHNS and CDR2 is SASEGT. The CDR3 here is CASRTGGTEAFF. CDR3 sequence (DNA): TGTGCCAGCAGAACAGGGGGAACTGAAGCTTTCTTT.

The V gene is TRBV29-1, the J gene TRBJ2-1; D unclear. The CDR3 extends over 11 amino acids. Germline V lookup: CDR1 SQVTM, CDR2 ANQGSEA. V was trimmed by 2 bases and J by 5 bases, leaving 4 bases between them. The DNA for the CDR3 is TGCAGCGTTGAACCAAACAATGAGCAGTTCTTC. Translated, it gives CSVEPNNEQFF.

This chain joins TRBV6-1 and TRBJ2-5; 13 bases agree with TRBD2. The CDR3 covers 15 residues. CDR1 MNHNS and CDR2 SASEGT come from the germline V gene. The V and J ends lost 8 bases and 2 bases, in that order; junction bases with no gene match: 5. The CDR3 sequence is CASGSLAGGQETQYF. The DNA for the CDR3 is TGTGCCAGCGGCTCACTAGCGGGGGGGCAAGAGACCCAGTACTTC.

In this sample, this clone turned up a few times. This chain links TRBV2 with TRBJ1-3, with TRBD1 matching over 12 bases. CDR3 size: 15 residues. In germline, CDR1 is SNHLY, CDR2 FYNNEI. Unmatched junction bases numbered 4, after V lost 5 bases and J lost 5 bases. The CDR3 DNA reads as TGTGCCAGCAGTCGGGACAGGGGGCTAAGAAACACCATATATTTT. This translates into CASSRDRGLRNTIYF.

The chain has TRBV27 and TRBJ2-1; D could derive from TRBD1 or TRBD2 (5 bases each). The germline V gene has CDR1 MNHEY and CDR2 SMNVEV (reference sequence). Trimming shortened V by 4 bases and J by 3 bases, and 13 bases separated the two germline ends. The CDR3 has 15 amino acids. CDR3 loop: CASSSSRDGYNEQFF. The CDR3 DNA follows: TGTGCCAGCAGTTCGTCCCGGGACGGCTACAATGAGCAGTTCTTC.